These 18 T cell receptor beta chains share one sample of origin, sequenced in a study of Ad26.COV2.S vaccination and SARS-CoV-2 variants. Sequencing was performed with immunoSEQ multiplex PCR; in TCRdb, only in-frame clones are kept and a portion is missing. The table records hundreds of thousands of clones, about 91% of them present only once. The material sequenced was peripheral blood, taken after recovery from COVID-19. The receptors originated from a human donor who had recovered from COVID-19.

With regard to this clone: This specimen includes other DNA sequences encoding the same CDR3. The chain employs TRBV6-5 and TRBJ1-4; no definite D call. Trimming cost V 0 bases and J 8 bases, with 13 bases left between them. The CDR3 contains 15 residues. In germline, CDR1 is MNHEY, CDR2 SVGAGI. The CDR3 reads CASSYSGQGGEKLFF. The CDR3 region has the DNA TGTGCCAGCAGTTACTCTGGGCAAGGAGGGGAAAAACTGTTTTTT.

The V gene is TRBV12-3 or TRBV12-4, the J gene TRBJ1-6; D call uncertain. CDR3 size: 13 residues. The ends were cut back, 6 bases at V and 7 bases at J, with 10 bases in the middle. CDR3 sequence: CASSSPENSPLHF. DNA for the CDR3: TGTGCCAGCAGCAGCCCCGAAAATTCACCCCTCCACTTT.

The genes are TRBV6-1 and TRBJ1-2; tentative D call: TRBD1 (6 bases). V was clipped by 2 bases and J by 8 bases, with 18 bases between them. Germline-derived CDR1 and CDR2 are MNHNS and SASEGT. The CDR3 is 15 residues long. The CDR3 DNA is TGTGCCAGCAGTGAATTTGGGGGGGCGCGGGGAGGCTACACCTTC. It translates to CASSEFGGARGGYTF.

Remarks on this clone: Other DNA sequences in this specimen translate into the identical CDR3. V is TRBV7-2 and J is TRBJ2-6, with no clear D. There are 16 residues in the CDR3. CDR1 is SGHTA and CDR2 is FQGNSA in the germline V gene. Deletions cut 1 base from V and 1 base from J, with 8 bases between. This CDR3 is CASSLGHSSGANVLTF. The CDR3 DNA reads TGTGCCAGCAGCTTAGGACACAGTTCTGGGGCCAACGTCCTGACTTTC.

J is TRBJ1-1 and V is TRBV2, with 7 bases fitting TRBD1. Looked up from germline, CDR1 is SNHLY and CDR2 is FYNNEI. V trimming: 5 bases; J trimming: 6 bases; junction bases outside the gene matches: 3. The CDR3 is 12 amino acids. The CDR3 DNA sequence: TGTGCCAGCAGTTACAGGGGCCCTGAAGCTTTCTTT. Amino acids: CASSYRGPEAFF.

The rearrangement links TRBV5-1 to TRBJ2-3; a possible D gene is TRBD1 (6 bases). CDR1 SGHRS and CDR2 YFSETQ come from the germline V gene. Trimming took off 3 bases at V and 0 bases at J, with 17 bases between the two ends. The CDR3 is made up of 17 amino acids. The CDR3 DNA reads TGCGCCAGCAGCTACGCCGGGACAATTTCTAGCACAGATACGCAGTATTTT. Encoded protein: CASSYAGTISSTDTQYF.

This sequence joins TRBV30 and TRBJ2-5; D perhaps matches TRBD2 (6 bases). Germline V gene data show CDR1 as GTSNPN and CDR2 as SVGIG (reference sequence). This CDR3 is 20 amino acids long. Trimming left V 0 bases short and J 2 bases short, with 28 bases between. CDR3 region: CAWSVLVAERFGWSQETQYF. CDR3 bases: TGTGCCTGGAGTGTATTAGTAGCGGAGAGGTTTGGGTGGTCTCAAGAGACCCAGTACTTC.

Turning to this clone: Other DNA sequences of this sample code for an identical CDR3. The gene calls are TRBV9 and TRBJ1-2; TRBD1 matches 8 bases. Germline V lookup: CDR1 SGDLS, CDR2 YYNGEE. The V gene end was trimmed by 2 bases and the J gene end by 7 bases; junction bases not matched to a gene: 4. The CDR3 is made up of 13 amino acids. This CDR3 is CASSVGTGGGYTF. The DNA for the CDR3 is TGTGCCAGCAGCGTGGGGACAGGAGGTGGCTACACCTTC.

V usage is TRBV14 and J usage is TRBJ1-1; 11 bases map to TRBD1. V was clipped by 5 bases and J by 0 bases; unmatched bases: 8. The CDR3 runs to 17 residues. CDR1 is SGHDN, CDR2 FVKESK, per germline. The DNA of the CDR3 is TGTGCCAGCAGCTTAACCGGGACAGGGGGTCTGAACACTGAAGCTTTCTTT. Protein sequence: CASSLTGTGGLNTEAFF.

The chain uses TRBV7-9 and TRBJ2-5; D remains unclear. CDR3 size: 14 residues. Germline CDR1 and CDR2: SEHNR and FQNEAQ (reference sequence). V dropped 1 base and J dropped 5 bases, with 11 bases sitting between them. CDR3 sequence (DNA): TGTGCCAGCAGCTTAGAGGGATTGACGGAGACCCAGTACTTC. This codes for CASSLEGLTETQYF.

This clone was found once. V is TRBV12-5 and J is TRBJ2-1; D is ambiguous. The CDR3 has 15 residues. Trimming pared 1 base from V and 5 bases from J, leaving 12 bases between. Germline lookup yields CDR1 LGHNT and CDR2 FRNRAP. The CDR3 nucleotides read TGTGCTAGTGGTTTGGCACTCCCGGCCAACAATGAGCAGTTCTTC. Protein sequence: CASGLALPANNEQFF.

A note on this clone: Relative to the germline gene, one junction end is altered; a read error may explain this. The chain recombines TRBV24-1 with TRBJ2-2; D gene unclear. The CDR3 is 14 amino acids. CDR1 KGHDR and CDR2 SFDVKD come from the germline V gene. The CDR3 region is CATSDSPKTGELFF. The CDR3 coding sequence is TGTGCCACCAGTGATTCACCGAAGACCGGGGAGCTGTTTTTT.

The rearrangement uses TRBV10-3 and TRBJ2-3; TRBD2 aligns across 14 bases. V lost 6 bases, J lost 6 bases, and 8 bases stayed unmatched. The CDR3 consists of 16 residues. CDR1 is ENHRY and CDR2 is SYGVKD in the germline V gene. The CDR3 region is CAIRSTSGGATDTQYF. CDR3 nucleotides: TGTGCCATCAGATCGACTAGCGGGGGGGCAACGGATACGCAGTATTTT.

The J gene is TRBJ2-7, the V gene TRBV5-4, with D maybe TRBD2 (5 bases). This CDR3 has 16 residues. V was shortened by 4 bases and J by 0 bases, with 17 bases between the two germline ends. Germline CDR1 is SGHNT and CDR2 is YYREEE (reference sequence). The CDR3 DNA sequence: TGTGCCAGCAGCCCTGCCTCGCCGGGGTTCTCCTACGAGCAGTACTTC. Translating gives CASSPASPGFSYEQYF. The whole variable domain, remainder taken from reference TRBV5-4 and TRBJ2-7, is ETGVTQSPTHLIKTRGQQVTLRCSSQSGHNTVSWYQQALGQGPQFIFQYYREEENGRGNFPPRFSGLQFPNYSSELNVNALELDDSALYLCASSPASPGFSYEQYFGPGTRLTVT.

This clone has a single count. This chain's CDR3 is CAIRGAGTRNYEQYF. The CDR3 nucleotides read TGTGCCATCAGGGGTGCCGGGACGAGGAACTACGAGCAGTACTTC. The chain combines TRBV10-3 with TRBJ2-7, with D perhaps assigned TRBD1 or TRBD2 (5 bases each). V dropped 6 bases and J dropped 3 bases, with 18 bases sitting between them. Looked up from germline, CDR1 is ENHRY and CDR2 is SYGVKD. The CDR3 consists of 15 residues.

This sequence joins TRBV20-1 and TRBJ2-3; the match to TRBD1 covers 8 bases. Per germline, CDR1 DFQATT and CDR2 SNEGSKA (reference sequence). CDR3 length: 14 residues. After removal of 3 bases from V and 5 bases from J, the junction contained 7 bases not matched to a gene. The CDR3 nucleotides read TGCAGTGCTAGTTCAGGGGGCAGAATAGATACGCAGTATTTT. Its protein product is CSASSGGRIDTQYF.

The genes are TRBV5-4 and TRBJ1-1, with D tentatively TRBD1 (5 bases). CDR1 is SGHNT, CDR2 YYREEE, per germline (reference sequence). The CDR3 covers 13 residues. Trimming took off 3 bases at V and 1 base at J, with 7 bases between the two ends. The CDR3 is CASSWDRNTEAFF. DNA of the CDR3: TGTGCCAGCAGCTGGGACCGGAACACTGAAGCTTTCTTT.

The chain combines TRBV7-6 with TRBJ1-3; 8 positions agree with TRBD1. Germline V CDR1 and CDR2: SGHVS, FNYEAQ. Trimming removed 5 bases from V and 0 bases from J; junction bases left unmatched: 9. This CDR3 is 17 amino acids long. In nucleotides, the CDR3 is TGTGCCAGCAGCAGACAGGGGCCAGAACTCTCTGGAAACACCATATATTTT. This gives the protein CASSRQGPELSGNTIYF.